A single TCR beta chain is shown here with its context. Its binding antigen is unknown. No base-level quality is on record; no much larger clone is a single base apart. The library came from the immunoSEQ multiplex PCR assay. What TCRdb holds here is the immuneACCESS table cut down to in-frame rearrangements. Part of the clones is not present; checked against another copy, under half of the missing clones reflect an unresolved V gene, and the others are unexplained. The sample data list a few hundred thousand clones, and 85% to 95% of these were observed just once. 0.015% to 0.02% of the sample belongs to the ten largest clones. The sample comes from a study of shared T cell receptors in the human thymus (dated by TCRdb to the early 2020s). With respect to the entire study: The study examined how self-reactive, shared T-cell receptor alpha chains are generated in the human thymus.

Clipping removes 4 bases from V and 4 bases from J, with 8 as the unmatched junction base count. Sequences LNHDA (CDR1) and SQIVND (CDR2) are obtained from the germline V gene (reference sequence). Including the terminal cysteine and phenylalanine, the CDR3 comprises 15 residues. Solely the CDR3 DNA is kept, with 45 bases framed from the first base. The sample comprised thymocytes. The chain employs TRBV19 and TRBJ2-7, with 9 middle bases fitting TRBD1. The TCR originated in a human donor. The CDR3 loop reads CASSSSRDRVYEQYF. In nucleotide form, the sequence is TGTGCCAGTAGTAGTTCCCGGGACAGGGTTTACGAGCAGTACTTC.